The 32 T cell receptor beta chains in this list originate from one sample, sequenced in a study of CD8 T cells in ankylosing spondylitis. Findings of the study overall: In ankylosing spondylitis blood, a motif of fewer than 10 highly homologous TCR beta variants appeared characteristic.

Their recognized antigens are unknown. Via MiXCR, TCRdb re-called the 5' RACE reads, giving one row per CDR3 protein. The sample has 700,000 to 1,000,000 distinct CDR3 sequences; approximately 12% are singletons. Material for sequencing was blood, either unsorted or a sorted T cell fraction (not recorded which). These receptors all come from a male donor with ankylosing spondylitis.

The sample holds a few counts of this clonotype. The rearrangement uses TRBV7-9 and TRBJ1-2; possible D gene TRBD1, 6 bases. Germline loops: CDR1 SEHNR, CDR2 FQNEAQ (reference sequence). This CDR3 spans 14 amino acids. V was trimmed by 1 base and J by 8 bases, leaving 14 bases between them. This CDR3 is CASSLDWAGEGYTF. The CDR3 region has the DNA TGTGCCAGCAGCTTAGATTGGGCAGGGGAAGGCTACACCTTC.

This clonotype was seen only a few times. The V call is TRBV20-1, the J call TRBJ1-5; 8 bases fit TRBD1. V dropped 2 bases and J dropped 2; count of bases not matched to a gene: 11. The CDR3 extends over 17 amino acids. Germline CDR1 DFQATT, CDR2 SNEGSKA (reference sequence). CDR3 sequence (DNA): TGCAGTGCTAGAAAGACAGGGGCAAGAGGTGGCAATCAGCCCCAGCATTTT. Translated, it gives CSARKTGARGGNQPQHF.

Ten or more counts support this clonotype. J is TRBJ2-3 and V is TRBV20-1; the D gene is possibly TRBD2 (5 bases). The V end lost 0 bases, the J end lost 4 bases, and 8 bases lay between the germline ends. CDR3 length: 13 amino acids. CDR1 is DFQATT, CDR2 SNEGSKA, per germline (reference sequence). The CDR3 loop is CSARDPRADTQYF. CDR3 in DNA: TGCAGTGCTAGAGATCCGAGGGCAGATACGCAGTATTTT.

The CDR3 sequence: CSALPANNQPQHF. Here the CDR3 DNA reads TGCAGTGCCCTTCCGGCAAACAATCAGCCCCAGCATTTT. This chain uses TRBV20-1 with TRBJ1-5; D gene unclear. The CDR3 consists of 13 residues. Germline V lookup: CDR1 DFQATT, CDR2 SNEGSKA (reference sequence). Trimming pared 6 bases from V and 3 bases from J, leaving 12 bases between.

The chain recombines TRBV6-2 or TRBV6-3 with TRBJ2-1, with D perhaps matching TRBD1 (6 bases). CDR3 length equals 14 residues. V was trimmed by 10 bases and J by 3 bases, leaving 16 bases between them. Germline CDR1 and CDR2: MNHEY and SVGEGT. In DNA form, the CDR3 reads TGTGCCACCCTTAGGGGGTCCTACTACAATGAGCAGTTCTTC. This translates into CATLRGSYYNEQFF.

The sample holds many counts of this clonotype. The chain links TRBV12-3 or TRBV12-4 to TRBJ2-5, with D possibly matching TRBD2 (5 bases). Deletions cut 6 bases from V and 2 bases from J, with 10 bases between. This CDR3 has 13 amino acids. In DNA form, the CDR3 reads TGTGCCAGCAGACCTTCGGGGCAAGAGACCCAGTACTTC. Encoded protein: CASRPSGQETQYF.

This clonotype was seen only a few times. The gene calls are TRBV5-1 and TRBJ1-2; D possibly corresponds to TRBD1 (5 bases). Germline lookup yields CDR1 SGHRS and CDR2 YFSETQ. Trimming took 4 bases from V and 1 from J, leaving 14 bases between them. The CDR3 covers 15 residues. CDR3 in amino acids: CASSPGGTNNYGYTF. The CDR3 nucleotides are TGCGCCAGCAGCCCCGGTGGGACGAATAACTATGGCTACACCTTC. The full variable domain, with the rest looked up from reference TRBV5-1 and TRBJ1-2, is KAGVTQTPRYLIKTRGQQVTLSCSPISGHRSVSWYQQTPGQGLQFLFEYFSETQRNKGNFPGRFSGRQFSNSRSEMNVSTLELGDSALYLCASSPGGTNNYGYTFGSGTRLTVV.

This clonotype was picked up many times. The chain links TRBV6-5 to TRBJ1-4; D gene uncertain. The V and J ends lost 2 bases and 4 bases respectively, with 2 bases between them. This CDR3 comprises 12 residues. Germline CDR1 MNHEY, CDR2 SVGAGI. In nucleotides, the CDR3 is TGTGCCAGCAGTTACCTTAATGAAAAACTGTTTTTT. Amino acid sequence: CASSYLNEKLFF.

This clonotype has a handful of counts. The V call is TRBV29-1, the J call TRBJ1-1, with 10 bases that match TRBD1. The CDR3 runs to 15 residues. Germline CDR1 is SQVTM and CDR2 is ANQGSEA. V lost 6 bases to trimming and J lost 4 bases; unmatched junction nucleotides: 11. The CDR3 loop is CSVQGQGWTGTEAFF. CDR3 sequence (DNA): TGCAGCGTCCAGGGACAGGGGTGGACGGGCACTGAAGCTTTCTTT.

This clonotype was recorded many times. The rearrangement uses TRBV5-1 and TRBJ2-1; D call uncertain. The CDR3 totals 16 residues. V was clipped by 0 bases and J by 9 bases, with 19 bases between them. Germline V gene lookup returns CDR1 SGHRS and CDR2 YFSETQ. This CDR3 is CASSLAFKSGDGEQFF. The DNA for the CDR3 is TGCGCCAGCAGCTTGGCCTTCAAGAGTGGTGATGGTGAGCAGTTCTTC.

This clonotype was found many times. The chain employs TRBV20-1 and TRBJ1-6; TRBD1 might be the D (6 bases). Germline CDR1 is DFQATT and CDR2 is SNEGSKA (reference sequence). With 7 bases removed from V and 3 bases from J, the gap between germline ends came to 10 bases. This CDR3 has 13 amino acids. The CDR3 DNA reads as TGCAGTGTTAGGGGGAACTATAATTCACCCCTCCACTTT. Amino acids: CSVRGNYNSPLHF.

This clonotype was seen a handful of times. This chain links TRBV5-1 with TRBJ1-1; unclear D gene. The germline V gene encodes CDR1 SGHRS and CDR2 YFSETQ. The V gene lost 4 bases and the J gene lost 0 bases, with 7 bases spanning the gap. The CDR3 is 13 amino acids. CDR3 bases: TGCGCCAGCAGCCATGACCTGAACACTGAAGCTTTCTTT. It translates to CASSHDLNTEAFF.

There are a few counts of this clonotype. In nucleotides, the CDR3 is TGCGCCAGCAGCTTGGCCAGTGGGATCTACGAGCAGTACTTC. It translates to CASSLASGIYEQYF. The chain employs TRBV5-1 and TRBJ2-7; D remains unclear. With 0 bases removed from V and 3 bases from J, the gap between germline ends came to 10 bases. The CDR3 has 14 amino acids. Germline V lookup: CDR1 SGHRS, CDR2 YFSETQ.

In its sample, this clonotype was seen a few times. The genes are TRBV5-1 and TRBJ2-2; D is ambiguous. CDR3 length equals 12 residues. The V and J ends lost 2 bases and 6 bases respectively, with 5 bases between them. Per germline, CDR1 SGHRS and CDR2 YFSETQ. The CDR3 DNA reads as TGCGCCAGCAGCTTCCCTGCCGGGGAGCTGTTTTTT. This sequence encodes CASSFPAGELFF.

This sequence joins TRBV20-1 and TRBJ2-7; 8 positions match TRBD1. The germline V gene has CDR1 DFQATT and CDR2 SNEGSKA (reference sequence). This CDR3 region has 13 residues. Trimming took 6 bases from V and 0 from J; bases not matched to a gene: 4. The CDR3, as DNA: TGCAGTGCCCCCAGGGGGCCCTCCTACGAGCAGTACTTC. Translating gives CSAPRGPSYEQYF.

This clonotype was recorded many times. The chain links TRBV7-2 to TRBJ2-7; D assignment may be TRBD1 or TRBD2 (5 bases each). Per the germline V gene, CDR1 is SGHTA and CDR2 is FQGNSA. The V gene lost 3 bases and the J gene lost 0 bases, with 9 bases spanning the gap. CDR3 length: 14 amino acids. The CDR3 region has the DNA TGTGCCAGCAGCTTCTGGGACCGCTCCTACGAGCAGTACTTC. Its translation: CASSFWDRSYEQYF. The complete variable domain, with remaining parts taken from reference TRBV7-2 and TRBJ2-7, reads GAGVSQSPSNKVTEKGKDVELRCDPISGHTALYWYRQSLGQGLEFLIYFQGNSAPDKSGLPSDRFSAERTGGSVSTLTIQRTQQEDSAVYLCASSFWDRSYEQYFGPGTRLTVT.

This clonotype showed up just a few times. This chain links TRBV20-1 with TRBJ2-2; the D gene is possibly TRBD1 (6 bases). V shed 4 bases and J shed 4 bases, with 10 bases lying between them. The CDR3 runs 13 residues. CDR1 is DFQATT and CDR2 is SNEGSKA in the germline V gene (reference sequence). The CDR3 DNA follows: TGCAGTGCTAATACAGGGATCACCGGGGAGCTGTTTTTT. As protein: CSANTGITGELFF.

The V call is TRBV18, the J call TRBJ1-6, with 9 nucleotides matching TRBD1. Germline V lookup: CDR1 KGHSH, CDR2 LQKENI. The CDR3 totals 16 residues. The junction had 7 bases not matched to a gene; V was cut back by 3 bases and J by 7 bases. In DNA, the CDR3 is TGTGCCAGCTCACCTAAAGACAGGGGGACGAATTCACCCCTCCACTTT. It is translated as CASSPKDRGTNSPLHF.

This clonotype has a handful of counts. V usage is TRBV14 and J usage is TRBJ2-7; D gene unclear. The CDR3 extends over 13 amino acids. CDR1 and CDR2 (germline): SGHDN, FVKESK. V lost 2 bases to trimming and J lost 3 bases, with 8 bases between them. CDR3 sequence: CASSQRKGYEQYF. CDR3 DNA: TGTGCCAGCAGCCAAAGGAAGGGCTACGAGCAGTACTTC.

This clonotype was seen repeatedly, ten times or more. This chain links TRBV5-1 with TRBJ2-1; a possible D gene is TRBD1 (6 bases). V was trimmed by 2 bases and J by 6 bases, leaving 12 bases between them. The V gene's germline CDR1 is SGHRS and CDR2 YFSETQ. This CDR3 spans 14 amino acids. The CDR3 DNA sequence: TGCGCCAGCAGCTTAGGGACAAGCCTCAATGAGCAGTTCTTC. Translating it yields CASSLGTSLNEQFF. The full variable domain, with the rest looked up from reference TRBV5-1 and TRBJ2-1, is KAGVTQTPRYLIKTRGQQVTLSCSPISGHRSVSWYQQTPGQGLQFLFEYFSETQRNKGNFPGRFSGRQFSNSRSEMNVSTLELGDSALYLCASSLGTSLNEQFFGPGTRLTVL.

This chain connects TRBV12-3 or TRBV12-4 to TRBJ2-3; unclear D gene. Trimming cost V 1 base and J 4 bases, with 9 bases left between them. The CDR3 sequence is 14 residues long. The CDR3: CASSLDAWADTQYF. The CDR3 nucleotides are TGTGCCAGCAGTTTAGACGCGTGGGCAGATACGCAGTATTTT.

The chain combines TRBV18 with TRBJ2-7, with D maybe TRBD1 (5 bases). The germline CDR1 and CDR2 sequences are KGHSH and LQKENI. The length of the CDR3 is 14 residues. V lost 2 bases and J 3 bases, leaving 11 bases between the germline ends. CDR3 sequence reads: CASSPKTENYEQYF. Here the CDR3 DNA reads TGTGCCAGCTCACCAAAGACAGAGAACTACGAGCAGTACTTC.

The chain couples TRBV5-1 to TRBJ1-2; unclear D gene. The length of the CDR3 is 15 residues. V dropped 0 bases and J dropped 3 bases, with 12 bases sitting between them. Germline assignment: CDR1 SGHRS and CDR2 YFSETQ. CDR3 in DNA: TGCGCCAGCAGCTTGGCGGCCTTTCCGGACTATGGCTACACCTTC. It specifies CASSLAAFPDYGYTF.

The chain joins TRBV3-1 to TRBJ2-3; perhaps TRBD2 as D (6 bases). Germline assignment: CDR1 LGHDT and CDR2 YNNKEL (reference sequence). The CDR3 extends over 16 amino acids. Trimming left V 0 bases short and J 2 bases short, with 12 bases between. The CDR3 sequence: CASSQEGGFVTDTQYF. CDR3 in DNA: TGTGCCAGCAGCCAAGAGGGAGGCTTCGTCACAGATACGCAGTATTTT.

The CDR3 reads CASGLLGSARYEQYF. The CDR3 DNA reads as TGTGCCAGCGGCCTACTGGGGTCAGCCCGCTACGAGCAGTACTTC. The rearrangement links TRBV7-2 to TRBJ2-7; D is unresolved. V was cut by 8 bases and J by 3 bases, with 20 bases left in between. The CDR3 runs to 15 residues. The germline V gene encodes CDR1 SGHTA and CDR2 FQGNSA.

This clonotype was seen more than once but under ten times. V is TRBV28 and J is TRBJ2-3; D gene unclear. The CDR3 extends over 15 amino acids. Germline CDR1 and CDR2: MDHEN and SYDVKM. Trimming took 6 bases from V and 8 from J, leaving 21 bases between them. The CDR3 DNA sequence: TGTGCCAGCAGGGATCAGAGAGCTCCCCCGGGTACGCAGTATTTT. Translating gives CASRDQRAPPGTQYF.

This clonotype was seen a handful of times. The chain combines TRBV6-1 with TRBJ1-5, with a possible D match to TRBD1 (6 bases). V was clipped by 4 bases and J by 2 bases, with 12 bases between them. This CDR3 is built from 15 residues. Germline lookup yields CDR1 MNHNS and CDR2 SASEGT. CDR3 residues: CASSAQGGGNQPQHF. DNA for the CDR3: TGTGCCAGCAGTGCACAGGGAGGGGGCAATCAGCCCCAGCATTTT.

The chain combines TRBV20-1 with TRBJ1-1; D unclear. CDR1 and CDR2 (germline): DFQATT, SNEGSKA (reference sequence). Trimming cost V 4 bases and J 4 bases, with 13 bases left between them. The CDR3 covers 13 residues. CDR3 in amino acids: CSAMFSPPTEAFF. The CDR3 bases are TGCAGTGCTATGTTCAGTCCTCCCACTGAAGCTTTCTTT.

This clonotype came up a few times. V is TRBV4-2 and J is TRBJ2-3; the D is unclear. The germline V and J ends were trimmed by 3 bases and 5 bases, with 3 bases remaining between them. The CDR3 consists of 11 residues. The germline CDR1 and CDR2 sequences are LGHNA and YNFKEQ. This chain's CDR3 is CASSQQDTQYF. The CDR3 nucleotides read TGTGCCAGCAGCCAGCAAGATACGCAGTATTTT.

This clonotype showed up just a few times. V is TRBV20-1 and J is TRBJ2-7; D may be TRBD1 (6 bases). In germline, CDR1 is DFQATT, CDR2 SNEGSKA (reference sequence). V was cut by 0 bases and J by 0 bases, with 9 bases left in between. The CDR3 covers 14 residues. The CDR3 loop is CSARDGTPSYEQYF. The CDR3 DNA is TGCAGTGCTAGAGACGGGACACCCTCCTACGAGCAGTACTTC.

This clonotype was found a few times. The rearrangement joins TRBV10-3 to TRBJ2-5, with 9 positions matching TRBD2. V lost 8 bases and J lost 0; bases outside the gene matches: 10. The germline gives CDR1 ENHRY, CDR2 SYGVKD. The CDR3 loop spans 16 amino acids. CDR3 nucleotide sequence: TGTGCCATCGGGGTAAAGCCTAGCGGGAACCAAGAGACCCAGTACTTC. This gives the protein CAIGVKPSGNQETQYF.

This clonotype was found a few times. This chain uses TRBV29-1 with TRBJ2-1; D is possibly TRBD1 (6 bases). Germline V gene data show CDR1 as SQVTM and CDR2 as ANQGSEA. This CDR3 is 15 amino acids long. Trimming removed 4 bases at V and 7 bases at J, with 20 bases between. CDR3 bases: TGCAGCGTTGTTAAACAGGGCGCTTGGAGAAATGAGCAGTTCTTC. Its translation: CSVVKQGAWRNEQFF.